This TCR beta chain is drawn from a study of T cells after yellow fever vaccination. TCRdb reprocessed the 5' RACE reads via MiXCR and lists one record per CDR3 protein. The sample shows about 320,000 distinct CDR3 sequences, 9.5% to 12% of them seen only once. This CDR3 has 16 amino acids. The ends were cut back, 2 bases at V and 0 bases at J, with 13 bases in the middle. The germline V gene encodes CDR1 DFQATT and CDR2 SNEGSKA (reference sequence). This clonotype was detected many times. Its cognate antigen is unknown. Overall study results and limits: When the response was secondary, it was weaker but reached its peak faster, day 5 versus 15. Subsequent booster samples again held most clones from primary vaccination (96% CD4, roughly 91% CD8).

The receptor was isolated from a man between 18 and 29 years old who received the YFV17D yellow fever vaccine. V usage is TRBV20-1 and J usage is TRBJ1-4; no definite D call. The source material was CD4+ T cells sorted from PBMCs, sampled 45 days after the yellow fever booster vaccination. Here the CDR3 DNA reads TGCAGTGCTAGACCCATCCCGGCTGCAACTAATGAAAAACTGTTTTTT. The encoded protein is CSARPIPAATNEKLFF.